Sequencing of this T cell receptor (beta chain) was carried out in a study of blood T cells in healthy people across ages. A second PCR of 7 to 11 cycles used a sample-barcoded 5' primer and a J-beta primer mix. TCRdb re-called the 5' RACE reads through MiXCR, storing one row per CDR3 protein. The sample gives about 1.4 million distinct CDR3 sequences, approximately 59% of which show up once; roughly 6.3% is in the top ten. Total RNA was extracted at no less than 5.5 micrograms per sample. The receptor was isolated from a man younger than 35 in good health. Sequencing input: blood.

CDR3 sequence reads: CASSLQGVYSGAEQYF. CDR3 coding DNA: TGTGCCAGCAGTTTACAGGGAGTATACTCGGGAGCCGAGCAGTACTTC. The gene calls are TRBV12-3 or TRBV12-4 and TRBJ2-7, with D maybe TRBD2 (6 bases). V was pared by 2 bases and J by 6 bases, with 20 bases between. The CDR3 extends over 16 amino acids.